Sequencing of this T cell receptor beta chain was carried out in a study of patients and donors after allogeneic stem cell transplantation. Trimming left V 8 bases short and J 6 bases short, with 10 bases between. There are 11 residues in the CDR3. TCRdb re-called the RT-PCR reads with MiXCR, one entry per CDR3 protein. The sample holds about 2,900 distinct CDR3 sequences, around 5% seen once. The chain employs TRBV12-3 or TRBV12-4 and TRBJ2-5; the D is unclear. Specimen: blood, either unsorted or a sorted T cell fraction (not recorded which). The TCR originated in a human donor who was either an allogeneic HSCT recipient or a stem cell or donor lymphocyte infusion donor (not recorded which). It is not recorded whose cells these are; they may come from a transplant donor. CDR3 sequence reads: CASSLSQTQYF. The DNA of the CDR3 is TGTGCCAGCTCCCTTAGCCAGACCCAGTACTTC.